The present entry profiles one TCR beta chain with its context. What it binds is unknown. The sample comes from a study of graft-versus-host responses after intestinal transplantation. Study details: Multivisceral, liver-intestinal, or isolated intestinal transplants were given to recipients. Anti-thymocyte globulin induction preceded approximately three years of tacrolimus and steroid maintenance in all recipients.

The study's findings and limits: Declining HvG levels early post-transplant were linked to peak circulating GvH clone levels.

Germline values: CDR1 SGHTA, CDR2 FQGNSA. Between the trimmed V and J ends, which lost 4 bases and 4 bases, there was a span of 10 bases. The CDR3 sequence is 13 residues long. Libraries were prepared by immunoSEQ multiplex PCR; TCRdb keeps only in-frame clonotypes and omits some of them. The sample yields fewer than 100,000 clones, roughly 83% seen once. Source: PBMCs, taken 255 days after intestinal transplant. This TCR derives from a human patient who received an intestinal transplant, so some T cells may come from the graft donor. This chain joins TRBV7-2 and TRBJ1-2; tentatively, D is TRBD1 (6 bases). CDR3 protein: CASSSGGAYGYTF. The CDR3 DNA follows: TGTGCCAGCAGCTCCGGGGGGGCCTATGGCTACACCTTC.